This T cell receptor (beta chain) was recorded in a study of cytomegalovirus exposure and HLA in healthy donors (dated by TCRdb to the late 2010s). Concerning the study at large: An earlier analysis of roughly 630 of the donors reported approximately 290 Gb of sequence data and approximately 110 million unique TCR beta sequences from about 180 million T cells. In a later genetic analysis, genome-wide SNP genotypes for about three fifths of the roughly 670 donors were used, and that subset was treated as a discovery cohort. All discovery cohort repertoires had been generated using a single sequencing platform. Of the roughly 400 genotyped donors, approximately 80% fell in the genetic ancestry cluster associated with self-reported Caucasian donors. Both class I and class II loci were covered by HLA typing, at four-digit resolution. Rather than drawing on any new phenotypic data, the later analysis identified candidate immune exposures from TCR beta sequences and the way those sequences occurred across donors. Among roughly 400 genotyped donors of the cohort, an average of around 250,000 unique TCR beta nucleotide sequences was sequenced per donor, of which about 19% were non-productive. The study profiled the T cell repertoires of about 640 subjects by immunosequencing and related them to cytomegalovirus serostatus. Roughly five DR-DQ haplotypes were handled as single units for association and clustering, since linkage in the cohort was strong. High-throughput TCR immunosequencing, statistical association of individual TCRs with disease status, and machine learning were combined to predict cytomegalovirus infection status. An early release covering 550 to 650 HLA-typed donors comprised 250 to 350 gigabases of sequencing data and approximately 80 million unique TCR sequences. An earlier analysis of approximately 580 of the donors used high-throughput TCR beta sequencing to judge whether each TCR beta V gene segment behaved as functional or pseudogenic. Besides the first cohort of approximately 670 subjects, a separate validation cohort made up of some 110 different subjects was used. To study patterns of TCR occurrence, a later analysis re-analyzed previously published TCR beta repertoires from around 660 donors and added high-resolution HLA genotyping. Donor age, sex, ethnicity and CMV serostatus were compiled together with the repertoire data. Typing coverage differed by locus: A, B, C, DRB1 and DQB1 were typed in roughly 629-640 donors, DQA1 in roughly 500, DPA1 in around 580, and DPB1 in just under 490. The study aimed to test whether signatures of past pathogen exposure could be identified by cataloging public T cell receptors. Results the study describes overall, beyond this receptor: Three of the identified cytomegalovirus-associated TCR beta chains were confirmed in vitro to be specific for cytomegalovirus antigens. Some IMGT-functional V segments, including TRBV6-2 and TRBV6-3, could not be distinguished by the 87-base-pair reads and were therefore excluded. A cluster of highly shared sequence variants was judged likely to represent a technical artifact of the sequencing pipeline. Roughly uniform sequencing depth across donors was assumed in presence/absence analyses, although this assumption may not hold. In both the original and validation cohorts, the classifier was reported to diagnose cytomegalovirus status with high specificity and sensitivity. In a later genetic analysis, fewer N-insertions in productive TCRs were reported among donors in an Asian-associated ancestry cluster than the roughly 640-donor mean. Because counts were too low, some 17 rarely observed V segments, including chromosome 9 orphons, were left out of the earlier analysis of 587 of the donors. In a later analysis, TCR association rates were found to vary across HLA loci, with the most associated TCRs seen for DRB1 alleles and the fewest for HLA-C alleles. According to a later analysis, parvovirus B19, influenza, CMV and Epstein-Barr virus appeared linked to several top co-occurrence clusters. According to a later analysis, most CMV-associated TCR beta chains appeared to be HLA-restricted, and the HLA associations seemed to be driven largely by CMV exposure. The study gave a list of some 150 TCR beta chains associated with cytomegalovirus. Across donors, most TCR sequences were observed very rarely, whereas some public TCRs were present in many individuals. Compared with equally common non-associated chains, HLA-associated TCR beta chains in a later analysis were more clonally expanded and had lower generation probabilities. Only TCR beta chains were sequenced in this cohort, and the absence of alpha or paired-chain data limited detectable features. A later analysis associated roughly 17,000 TCR beta sequences with specific HLA alleles at a false discovery rate of 0.05. Broadly in line with IMGT annotations, most TCR beta V segments showed up in productive rearrangements about 87% or about 30% of the time in an earlier analysis of about 500 of the donors. When HLA alleles, especially DR and DQ, strongly co-occurred, TCR associations were difficult to assign to individual alleles. Linkage disequilibrium might explain the correlated functional status among segregating V segments, but an unknown experimental factor could not be excluded. The only immune exposure information available for the cohort was CMV serostatus. The authors suggested that the approach could potentially be extended to other disease states and immunological phenotypes. V-gene and J-gene trimming of TCR beta chains was associated with a missense DCLRE1C variant in a later genetic analysis, and the association was replicated in an independent cohort. Because HLA typing was unavailable for some donors at each locus, only the typed subset was used in association tests. A further reported finding was that TCR beta sequences accurately predicted the HLA-A and HLA-B alleles for most subjects in the first cohort.

Worth noting for this clone: The specificity of this receptor is unknown. The input lacks base qualities; no much larger clone sits a single base away.

The germline V gene provides CDR1 SGDLS and CDR2 YYNGEE. The CDR3 runs 15 residues from the cysteine to the phenylalanine. Just the 45-base CDR3 DNA is kept, in frame starting at base 1. Trimming at the junction amounts to 0 bases on V and 8 bases on J, and the germline ends lie 17 bases apart. Library generation was performed with the immunoSEQ multiplex PCR assay. The multiplex PCR relied on a mix of 60 forward primers for TCR Vbeta segments and 13 reverse primers for TCR Jbeta segments. A multiplex PCR assay on genomic DNA amplified the CDR3 region of rearranged TCR beta genes. The Illumina HiSeq System was used to sequence the amplified TCR beta libraries as 87-base-pair reads. Processing in the source paper ran as follows. Across the 700 or so repertoires, a later analysis counted about 81 million unique TCR beta chains, 8.5 million to 12 million of which were shared by at least two donors. A nearest-neighbor algorithm error-corrected the raw reads and collapsed the reads into unique sequences, merging closely related sequences to remove PCR and sequencing errors. To assign V, D and J gene segments, CDR3 sequences were aligned to IMGT reference sequences. Each retained sequence needed at least a six-nucleotide match to both a V gene segment and a J gene segment. Rearrangements were classified as productive when the CDR3 lacked stop codons and remained in frame with V and J, and all other rearrangements were classified as non-productive. CDR3 was defined according to IMGT convention as the region running from the second conserved V-encoded cysteine to the conserved J-encoded phenylalanine. The earlier analysis of 500 to 750 of the donors excluded any sequence lacking an unambiguous match to a single V gene segment. An earlier analysis of fewer than 650 of the donors classified V segments as functional when productive rearrangements were above 56.7% and as segregating when the standard deviation between donors was above 5%. A statistical classification framework was built for diagnosing cytomegalovirus status from the catalog of TCR beta chain sequences. In a later analysis, V and J genes were assigned by comparing TCR nucleotide sequences against IMGT/GENE-DB human TR gene sequences. In a later analysis, CDR3 sequences and most-parsimonious VDJ recombination scenarios were assigned using the TCRdist pipeline. A later analysis defined each TCR beta chain by its CDR3 amino acid sequence plus V-gene family, and excluded reads lacking a unique V-gene family. As a way to deal with suspected cross-contamination and a sequencing artifact, a later analysis dropped 640 or so nucleotide sequences that were highly shared and had low generation probability. For each public chain, a later analysis derived a clonal expansion index from normalized ranks of inferred template counts within each repertoire. In a later analysis, generation probabilities were computed with a VDJ recombination model fitted to out-of-frame rearrangements, and the resulting probabilities were checked against IGoR. Hypergeometric tests were used in a later analysis to score TCR-TCR, TCR-HLA and TCR-CMV co-occurrence, with a repertoire-size bias correction applied to the TCR pairs. In a later analysis, false discovery rates were estimated by permuting HLA or CMV assignments 20 times. In a later analysis, co-occurring TCRs were grouped using DBSCAN, and TCRdist sequence similarity was added for clustering within HLA-allele-positive subsets. Co-occurrence clustering excluded repertoires with fewer than 30,000 or more than 120,000 public chains, plus five with anomalous nucleotide sharing. As stored in TCRdb, this immuneACCESS dataset retains in-frame rearrangements with V and J assigned. A fraction of the clones does not appear; measured against another copy, unresolved V genes explain less than half of the discrepancy, and the remainder lacks a known reason. D and trimming were read from the DNA, whereas the V and J calls and clone size are those reported in that table. The sample contains roughly 150,000 clones, roughly 67% of them found a single time. The leading ten clones occupy 5% to 5.5% of the sample.

The cohort was made up of hundreds of healthy bone marrow donors. All cohort members were sampled while nominally healthy, although unrecorded immune exposures were likely present. The donor tested CMV seropositive, placing the donor among the roughly 300 seropositive members of the cohort. Every donor gave a peripheral blood sample, and the peripheral blood mononuclear cells from that sample were used for TCR beta sequencing. Genomic DNA was extracted from the blood cell samples with the Qiagen DNeasy Blood Extraction Kit. The rearranged chain carries TRBV9 and TRBJ1-2, with TRBD1 tentatively as D gene (6 bases match). The sequencing input was PBMCs. This receptor was identified in a woman under 30 in good health and CMV-seropositive. The CDR3: CASSVGGTLSLGYTF. At the DNA level, the sequence is TGTGCCAGCAGCGTAGGTGGGACACTTTCGTTAGGCTACACCTTC.